This T cell receptor beta chain is drawn from a study of shared clonotypes between healthy human individuals. TCRdb's table, derived via immunoSEQ multiplex PCR, lists solely in-frame clones and lacks some. The sample lists about 2.3 million clones, over 90% occurring once. This clone has a single count. The source is a man aged 18 to 29 in good health. Some clones in this sample may be carry-over from other donors' samples. The specimen was naive CD4+ T cells from PBMCs. Subset described: CD45RA+ positively selected.

Here the CDR3 reads CASSIGQLNTEAFF. DNA of the CDR3: TGTGCCAGTAGTATTGGACAGCTGAACACTGAAGCTTTCTTT. J is TRBJ1-1 and V is TRBV19; D is possibly TRBD1 (6 bases). Between the trimmed V and J ends, which lost 3 bases and 0 bases, there was a span of 8 bases. Per the germline V gene, CDR1 is LNHDA and CDR2 is SQIVND (reference sequence). The CDR3 spans 14 residues.